These T cell receptor beta chains were read from a single sample in a study of blood T cell repertoires in COVID-19. Produced via immunoSEQ multiplex PCR; TCRdb's table is partial and in-frame only. Among more than 80,000 clones, around nine tenths were seen once, and the ten largest hold about 16%. The specimen sequenced was peripheral blood. All receptors come from a woman in her sixties with COVID-19, enrolled during active disease. Each CDR3 is given without its conserved first and last residue. Clone size is not always given. Where it is, it says once, few, many or a class for expanded clones.

clone_size: .; v_call: TRBV7-3; cdr3_aa: ASSLGGAAGETQY
clone_size: .; v_call: TRBV9; cdr3_aa: ASSVGQGRAYGYT
clone_size: few; v_call: TRBV11-2; cdr3_aa: ASSGTSVADTQY
clone_size: .; v_call: TRBV5-1; cdr3_aa: ASSPGQSSTDTQY
clone_size: .; v_call: TRBV4-1; cdr3_aa: ASSQGGLAGPNNEQF
clone_size: .; v_call: TRBV19; cdr3_aa: ASKTHYGYT
clone_size: .; v_call: TRBV1; cdr3_aa: TSSQEVPSGGAHRGAV
clone_size: .; v_call: TRBV5-6; cdr3_aa: ASSLYGREDTDTQY
clone_size: .; v_call: TRBV12-5; cdr3_aa: ASGPGHPNYGYT
clone_size: .; v_call: TRBV30; cdr3_aa: AWYRGVGDTQY
clone_size: .; v_call: TRBV30; cdr3_aa: AWSVRSDQPQH
clone_size: .; v_call: TRBV5-1; cdr3_aa: ASSLAPIQEGLGHEQY
clone_size: .; v_call: TRBV4-2; cdr3_aa: ASSQDGQWNSPLH
clone_size: .; v_call: TRBV27; cdr3_aa: ASSRQGRWGEKLF
clone_size: .; v_call: TRBV19; cdr3_aa: ASSIDLKRGTGELF
clone_size: .; v_call: TRBV11-2; cdr3_aa: ASTNGPGWTQY
clone_size: .; v_call: TRBV27; cdr3_aa: ASSLSESAGGGLNTEAF
clone_size: .; v_call: TRBV12-3/TRBV12-4; cdr3_aa: ASSFGTGEQY
clone_size: .; v_call: TRBV5-1; cdr3_aa: ASSSRVEQF
clone_size: .; v_call: TRBV14; cdr3_aa: ASRTGGTYEQY
clone_size: .; v_call: TRBV5-5; cdr3_aa: ASSLDGDSPLH
clone_size: .; v_call: TRBV7-9; cdr3_aa: ASSSRLAGGTTDTQY
clone_size: once; v_call: TRBV10-3; cdr3_aa: AISPWTEGYT
clone_size: .; v_call: TRBV5-5; cdr3_aa: ASSSGGNEQF
clone_size: .; v_call: TRBV10-3; cdr3_aa: ASRGQDPGYT
clone_size: .; v_call: TRBV7-2; cdr3_aa: ASSLARVGTEAF
clone_size: .; v_call: TRBV10-3; cdr3_aa: AISDPRDSGNTIY
clone_size: once; v_call: TRBV9; cdr3_aa: ASSVRDTHEKLF
clone_size: once; v_call: TRBV6-5; cdr3_aa: ASRPDGNYGYT
clone_size: .; v_call: TRBV15; cdr3_aa: ATTQGADQPQH
clone_size: .; v_call: TRBV5-1; cdr3_aa: ASSLETNNNEQF
clone_size: .; v_call: TRBV5-1; cdr3_aa: ASSLTTGELF
clone_size: few; v_call: TRBV3-1/TRBV3-2; cdr3_aa: ASSQEFDVIRGQSNYGYT
clone_size: .; v_call: TRBV7-2; cdr3_aa: ASSSQSYGYT
clone_size: .; v_call: TRBV4-1; cdr3_aa: ASSQVEGTNEKLF
clone_size: .; v_call: TRBV10-3; cdr3_aa: AISEGGTENYGYT
clone_size: .; v_call: TRBV19; cdr3_aa: ASSIESRGTEAF
clone_size: .; v_call: TRBV9; cdr3_aa: ASSVEQDRGYT
clone_size: once; v_call: TRBV6-5; cdr3_aa: ASMQVLEAF
clone_size: .; v_call: TRBV6-5; cdr3_aa: ASRRTGRVETQY
clone_size: .; v_call: TRBV7-3; cdr3_aa: ASSPLGGVNYGYT
clone_size: few; v_call: TRBV5-1; cdr3_aa: ASSLGSRAGSNSPLH
clone_size: .; v_call: TRBV5-4; cdr3_aa: ASTRSATSGTQY
clone_size: .; v_call: TRBV7-2; cdr3_aa: ASSLVQRLSGNTIY
clone_size: .; v_call: TRBV5-6; cdr3_aa: ASSIPGHHEQF
clone_size: .; v_call: TRBV7-7; cdr3_aa: ASSLGSSNTGELF
clone_size: once; v_call: TRBV30; cdr3_aa: AWSVPRTGIDSPLH
clone_size: .; v_call: TRBV28; cdr3_aa: ASSLGGSTDTQY
clone_size: .; v_call: TRBV5-8; cdr3_aa: ASSRTSGWVEQF
clone_size: .; v_call: TRBV3-1/TRBV3-2; cdr3_aa: ASSQGTSGGAETQY
clone_size: .; v_call: TRBV7-2; cdr3_aa: ASSVSGAAAYNEQF
clone_size: .; v_call: TRBV5-1; cdr3_aa: ASSLSQGNYGYT
clone_size: once; v_call: TRBV11-2; cdr3_aa: ASRLQGGAGETQY
clone_size: once; v_call: TRBV7-8; cdr3_aa: ASSLGEGRADRTLVVH
clone_size: .; v_call: TRBV9; cdr3_aa: ASSVVGGTGELF
clone_size: .; v_call: TRBV18; cdr3_aa: ASSPSGGGNQPQH
clone_size: .; v_call: TRBV7-2; cdr3_aa: ASSRGSYEQY
clone_size: .; v_call: TRBV7-2; cdr3_aa: ASSPDRASTNEQF
clone_size: .; v_call: TRBV6-5; cdr3_aa: ATARDRVNQPQH